Listed below are T cell receptor beta chains from one sample, sequenced in a study of blood T cell repertoires in COVID-19. Sequencing used immunoSEQ multiplex PCR; TCRdb keeps in-frame clones, though not all of them. The table lists around 97,000 clones, about 87% of them singletons. The sequenced sample consisted of peripheral blood. The receptors were gathered from a human donor in a cohort sampled during active COVID-19. The CDR3 runs from the conserved cysteine through the conserved F or W. The order of the fields is clone size, D gene, J gene, V gene, CDR3 protein, CDR3 DNA. D genes are given only for firm matches. Expanded clones are given a class, and other clones once, few, many or no size at all.

clone size: -; D gene: TRBD1; J gene: TRBJ2-7; V gene: TRBV12-3/TRBV12-4; CDR3 protein: CASSLGQSYEQYF; CDR3 DNA: TGTGCCAGCAGCTTGGGACAGAGCTACGAGCAGTACTTC
clone size: -; D gene: TRBD1; J gene: TRBJ2-7; V gene: TRBV2; CDR3 protein: CASSRDRVGYEQYF; CDR3 DNA: TGTGCCAGCAGTAGGGACAGGGTCGGATACGAGCAGTACTTC
clone size: once; D gene: -; J gene: TRBJ1-1; V gene: TRBV11-2; CDR3 protein: CASSSVASGSGTEAFF; CDR3 DNA: TGTGCCAGCAGCTCCGTTGCGTCGGGTAGCGGCACTGAAGCTTTCTTT
clone size: -; D gene: TRBD1; J gene: TRBJ2-1; V gene: TRBV5-1; CDR3 protein: CASSIGQGAYNEQFF; CDR3 DNA: TGCGCCAGCAGCATAGGACAGGGGGCCTACAATGAGCAGTTCTTC
clone size: -; D gene: TRBD1; J gene: TRBJ1-5; V gene: TRBV4-2; CDR3 protein: CASSPDRDLQPQHF; CDR3 DNA: TGTGCCAGCAGCCCCGACAGGGATCTTCAGCCCCAGCATTTT
clone size: few; D gene: -; J gene: TRBJ2-7; V gene: TRBV10-3; CDR3 protein: CAIRGGPGGEQYF; CDR3 DNA: TGTGCCATCAGGGGGGGCCCAGGGGGGGAGCAGTACTTC
clone size: -; D gene: TRBD1; J gene: TRBJ2-7; V gene: TRBV18; CDR3 protein: CASSPGTGEQYF; CDR3 DNA: TGTGCCAGCTCACCGGGGACAGGCGAGCAGTACTTC
clone size: -; D gene: TRBD1; J gene: TRBJ2-5; V gene: TRBV6-6; CDR3 protein: CASSRTGDEETQYF; CDR3 DNA: TGTGCCAGCAGCAGGACAGGGGATGAGGAGACCCAGTACTTC
clone size: -; D gene: -; J gene: TRBJ1-2; V gene: TRBV5-5; CDR3 protein: CASSPRVEGGFYGYTF; CDR3 DNA: TGTGCCAGCAGCCCTCGGGTGGAGGGAGGATTCTATGGCTACACCTTC
clone size: -; D gene: -; J gene: TRBJ1-2; V gene: TRBV14; CDR3 protein: CASSQEAGYGYTF; CDR3 DNA: TGTGCCAGCAGCCAAGAGGCAGGATACGGCTACACCTTC
clone size: -; D gene: TRBD2; J gene: TRBJ2-5; V gene: TRBV7-2; CDR3 protein: CASSLNAGGGETQYF; CDR3 DNA: TGTGCCAGCAGCTTAAACGCGGGAGGGGGCGAGACCCAGTACTTC
clone size: -; D gene: -; J gene: TRBJ2-1; V gene: TRBV10-3; CDR3 protein: CAISESAGGRGYNEQFF; CDR3 DNA: TGTGCCATCAGTGAGTCGGCCGGCGGGCGGGGCTACAATGAGCAGTTCTTC
clone size: -; D gene: -; J gene: TRBJ1-2; V gene: TRBV10-3; CDR3 protein: CATWAHVDRPYGYTF; CDR3 DNA: TGTGCCACTTGGGCCCACGTTGACCGACCCTATGGCTACACCTTC
clone size: -; D gene: -; J gene: TRBJ2-7; V gene: TRBV7-2; CDR3 protein: CASSRPLPAGEQYF; CDR3 DNA: TGTGCCAGCAGCCGTCCACTCCCCGCGGGAGAGCAGTACTTC
clone size: -; D gene: -; J gene: TRBJ2-2; V gene: TRBV12-3/TRBV12-4; CDR3 protein: CASSFRDTGELFF; CDR3 DNA: TGTGCCAGCAGTTTTCGTGACACCGGGGAGCTGTTTTTT
clone size: -; D gene: TRBD1; J gene: TRBJ1-1; V gene: TRBV27; CDR3 protein: CASSFFRDSTEAFF; CDR3 DNA: TGTGCCAGCAGTTTTTTCCGGGACAGCACTGAAGCTTTCTTT
clone size: -; D gene: TRBD1; J gene: TRBJ1-2; V gene: TRBV28; CDR3 protein: CASSFGDSGYGYTF; CDR3 DNA: TGTGCCAGCAGTTTTGGGGACAGTGGGTATGGCTACACCTTC
clone size: -; D gene: -; J gene: TRBJ1-6; V gene: TRBV6-2/TRBV6-3; CDR3 protein: CASSYQTGTVGSPLHF; CDR3 DNA: TGTGCCAGCAGTTACCAGACAGGAACCGTGGGTTCACCCCTCCACTTT
clone size: few; D gene: -; J gene: TRBJ1-1; V gene: TRBV6-6; CDR3 protein: CASSYSLQGTEAFF; CDR3 DNA: TGTGCCAGCAGTTACTCGCTACAGGGCACTGAAGCTTTCTTT
clone size: -; D gene: -; J gene: TRBJ2-1; V gene: TRBV7-9; CDR3 protein: CASSLGQQNPNEQFF; CDR3 DNA: TGTGCCAGCAGCTTGGGGCAGCAAAACCCCAATGAGCAGTTCTTC